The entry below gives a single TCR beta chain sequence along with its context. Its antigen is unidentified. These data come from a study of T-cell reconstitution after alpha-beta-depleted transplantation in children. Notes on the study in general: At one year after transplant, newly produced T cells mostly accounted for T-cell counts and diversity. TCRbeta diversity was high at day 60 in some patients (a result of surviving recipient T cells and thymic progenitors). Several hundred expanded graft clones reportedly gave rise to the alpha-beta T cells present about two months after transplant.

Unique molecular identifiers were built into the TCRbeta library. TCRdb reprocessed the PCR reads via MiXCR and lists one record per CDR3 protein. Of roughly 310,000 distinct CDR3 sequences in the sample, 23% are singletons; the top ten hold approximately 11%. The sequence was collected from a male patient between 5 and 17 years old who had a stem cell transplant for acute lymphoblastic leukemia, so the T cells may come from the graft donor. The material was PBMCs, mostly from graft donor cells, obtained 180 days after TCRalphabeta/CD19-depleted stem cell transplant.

CDR3 amino acids: CASSEWGGYNEKLFF. The CDR3 nucleotides are TGTGCCAGCAGTGAATGGGGTGGTTATAATGAAAAACTGTTTTTT. V is TRBV25-1 and J is TRBJ1-4; D uncertain. Per germline, CDR1 MGHDK and CDR2 SYGVNS. The CDR3 consists of 15 residues. V was pared by 1 base and J by 4 bases, with 10 bases between.